This is a list of T cell receptor beta chains from one sample in a study of graft-versus-host responses after intestinal transplantation. The assay was immunoSEQ multiplex PCR, and TCRdb's table has in-frame clones only and misses some. The table includes around 36,000 clones, roughly 96% detected once. Their cognate antigens are unknown. The sample consisted of unstimulated CD8+ T cells sorted from spleen or lymph node cells, taken before transplant. Source of these receptors: a human donor who was the organ donor for an intestinal transplant. Both conserved end residues are trimmed from each CDR3. Fields, in order: V gene, CDR3 length, CDR3 protein.

V: TRBV5-4
length: 12
CDR3: ASSQGQEGNEQF

V: TRBV7-2
length: 12
CDR3: ASSLWGAGTEAF

V: TRBV29-1
length: 11
CDR3: SVIQGGNYGYT

V: TRBV5-1
length: 11
CDR3: ASSLGINQPQH

V: TRBV7-9
length: 12
CDR3: ASSQGGPDGELF

V: TRBV5-5
length: 13
CDR3: ASSWDRVGNYGYT

V: TRBV4-3
length: 15
CDR3: ASSQRVGTGAPQPQH

V: TRBV5-4
length: 14
CDR3: ASSLGREDSNYGYT

V: TRBV7-6
length: 12
CDR3: ASSLGVTGHEQF

V: TRBV6-1
length: 12
CDR3: ASSKQGSYNEQF

V: TRBV5-1
length: 11
CDR3: ASSFHSNYGYT

V: TRBV4-3
length: 15
CDR3: ASSQELGTESSYEQY

V: TRBV6-5
length: 13
CDR3: ASSLGQDPRYGYT

V: TRBV6-5
length: 12
CDR3: ASSYLGATDTQY

V: TRBV4-1
length: 16
CDR3: ASSPRLTGQGSSYEQY

V: TRBV29-1
length: 14
CDR3: SVEGDRGGLNTEAF

V: TRBV9
length: 13
CDR3: ASSVDRVASEKLF

V: TRBV5-8
length: 14
CDR3: ARLRDPYYAEGGYT

V: TRBV5-1
length: 12
CDR3: ASSFRVMNTEAF

V: TRBV9
length: 15
CDR3: ASSVPLDSGGQETQY

V: TRBV5-1
length: 13
CDR3: ASSLERSLWDTQY

V: TRBV29-1
length: 11
CDR3: SVDTGTNQPQH

V: TRBV4-1
length: 13
CDR3: ASSLQGSSNQPQH

V: TRBV28
length: 11
CDR3: ASSLGQNTEAF

V: TRBV4-1
length: 15
CDR3: ASSQGTSGGAYNEQF

V: TRBV7-9
length: 12
CDR3: ASSSPGGGNTIY

V: TRBV28
length: 10
CDR3: ATADRPAEQY

V: TRBV5-4
length: 18
CDR3: ASSGDTPGLELHNTDTQY

V: TRBV4-3
length: 14
CDR3: ASSQDVAGSTDTQY

V: TRBV4-1
length: 14
CDR3: ASSQVLLAGNNEQF

V: TRBV4-1
length: 9
CDR3: ASSELDEQF

V: TRBV4-1
length: 12
CDR3: ASSQDTNTYEQY

V: TRBV5-4
length: 10
CDR3: ASSLDNNEQF

V: TRBV14
length: 14
CDR3: ASSQQDRGPFYEQY

V: TRBV2
length: 12
CDR3: ASTPWAERTGAF

V: TRBV5-4
length: 11
CDR3: ASSLQGAYEQY

V: TRBV11-2
length: 11
CDR3: ASSLTGIDEQF

V: TRBV28
length: 14
CDR3: ASSPVGSGPSYGYT

V: TRBV7-9
length: 13
CDR3: ASSFGGSPNYGYT

V: TRBV6-6
length: 11
CDR3: ASSRGFGYEQY

V: TRBV27
length: 14
CDR3: ASSLSSGDTYNEQF

V: TRBV7-9
length: 13
CDR3: ASSPGRHTNYGYT

V: TRBV25-1
length: 12
CDR3: ASSDRGLNYGYT

V: TRBV2
length: 13
CDR3: ATRIRQATTYEQY

V: TRBV7-9
length: 12
CDR3: ASSLASGLDEQF

V: TRBV30
length: 13
CDR3: AWSRGRGRSREQY

V: TRBV2
length: 11
CDR3: ASKPQGAGGYT

V: TRBV27
length: 15
CDR3: ASSLEGQGANNYGYT